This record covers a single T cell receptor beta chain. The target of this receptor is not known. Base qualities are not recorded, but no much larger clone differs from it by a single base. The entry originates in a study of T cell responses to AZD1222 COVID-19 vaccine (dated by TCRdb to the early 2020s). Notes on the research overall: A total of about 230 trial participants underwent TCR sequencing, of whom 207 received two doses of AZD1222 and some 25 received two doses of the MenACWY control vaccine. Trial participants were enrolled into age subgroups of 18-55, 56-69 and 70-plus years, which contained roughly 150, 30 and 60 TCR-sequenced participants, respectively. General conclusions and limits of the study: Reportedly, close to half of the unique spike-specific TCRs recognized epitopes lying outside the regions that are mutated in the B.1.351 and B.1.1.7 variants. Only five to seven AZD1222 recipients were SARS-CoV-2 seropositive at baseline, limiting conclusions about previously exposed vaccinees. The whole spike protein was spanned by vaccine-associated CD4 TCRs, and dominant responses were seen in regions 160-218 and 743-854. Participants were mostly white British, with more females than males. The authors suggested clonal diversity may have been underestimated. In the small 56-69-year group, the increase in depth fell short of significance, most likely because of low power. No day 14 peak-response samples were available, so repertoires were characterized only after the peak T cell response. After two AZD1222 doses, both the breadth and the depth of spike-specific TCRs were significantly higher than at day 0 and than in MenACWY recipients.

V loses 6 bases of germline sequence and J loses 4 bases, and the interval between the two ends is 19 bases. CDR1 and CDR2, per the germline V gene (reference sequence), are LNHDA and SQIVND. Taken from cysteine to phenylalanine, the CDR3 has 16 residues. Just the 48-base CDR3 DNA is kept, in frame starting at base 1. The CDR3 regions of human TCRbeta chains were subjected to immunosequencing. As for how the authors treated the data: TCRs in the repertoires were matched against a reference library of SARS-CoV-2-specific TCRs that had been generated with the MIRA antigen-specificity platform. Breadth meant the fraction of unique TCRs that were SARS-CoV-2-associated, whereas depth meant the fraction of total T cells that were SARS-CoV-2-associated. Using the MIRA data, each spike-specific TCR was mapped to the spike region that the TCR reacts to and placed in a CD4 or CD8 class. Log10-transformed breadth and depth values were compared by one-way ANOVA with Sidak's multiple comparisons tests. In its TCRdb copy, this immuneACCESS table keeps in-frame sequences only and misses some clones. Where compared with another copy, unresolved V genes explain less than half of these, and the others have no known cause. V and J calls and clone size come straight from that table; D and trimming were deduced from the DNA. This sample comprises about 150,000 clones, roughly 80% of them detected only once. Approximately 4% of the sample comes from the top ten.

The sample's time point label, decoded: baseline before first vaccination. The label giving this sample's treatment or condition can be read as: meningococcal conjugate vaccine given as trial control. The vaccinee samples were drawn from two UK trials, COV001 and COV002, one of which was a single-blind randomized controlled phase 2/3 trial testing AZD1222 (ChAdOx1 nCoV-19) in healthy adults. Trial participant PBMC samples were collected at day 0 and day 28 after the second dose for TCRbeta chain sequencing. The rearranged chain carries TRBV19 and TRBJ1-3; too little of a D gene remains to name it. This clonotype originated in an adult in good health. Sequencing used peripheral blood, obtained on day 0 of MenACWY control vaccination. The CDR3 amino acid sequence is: CASSPMRGGLGNTIYF. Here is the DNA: TGTGCCAGTAGCCCTATGCGGGGAGGCTTAGGAAACACCATATATTTT.